The 27 T cell receptor beta chains below were found in one sample sequenced in a study of cytomegalovirus exposure and HLA in healthy donors. Clones were sequenced by immunoSEQ multiplex PCR, and TCRdb holds only the in-frame ones, with some missing. The table includes 86,000 or so clones, 95% to 97% detected once. Material for sequencing was PBMCs. These receptors originate from a man in his late teens or twenties in good health and CMV-seropositive.

The chain couples TRBV5-1 to TRBJ1-5; D unresolved. Germline V gene data show CDR1 as SGHRS and CDR2 as YFSETQ. The CDR3 extends over 15 amino acids. V dropped 5 bases and J dropped 2 bases, with 14 bases sitting between them. The CDR3: CASSSDPEGNQPQHF. DNA of the CDR3: TGCGCCAGCAGTTCAGACCCGGAGGGCAATCAGCCCCAGCATTTT.

The gene calls are TRBV10-2 and TRBJ1-5; D uncertain. Germline V CDR1 and CDR2: WSHSY, SAAADI. This CDR3 has 15 amino acids. The V gene lost 6 bases and the J gene lost 4 bases, with 16 bases spanning the gap. Written as DNA, the CDR3 is TGCGCCAGCAGCGTCTCCGGGAGACTTAATCAGCCCCAGCATTTT. Amino acid sequence: CASSVSGRLNQPQHF.

The chain is built from TRBV27 and TRBJ2-6, with no clear D. This CDR3 region has 14 residues. With 5 bases removed from V and 0 bases from J, the gap between germline ends came to 5 bases. Looked up from germline, CDR1 is MNHEY and CDR2 is SMNVEV (reference sequence). CDR3 coding DNA: TGTGCCAGCAGTCCCGGCTCTGGGGCCAACGTCCTGACTTTC. Amino acids: CASSPGSGANVLTF.

This clone came up once. The rearrangement joins TRBV4-1 to TRBJ1-1; D is undetermined. The CDR3 consists of 14 residues. Between the trimmed V and J ends, which lost 1 base and 9 bases, there was a span of 15 bases. Germline assignment: CDR1 MGHRA and CDR2 YSYEKL. The CDR3 here is CASSQVVSQAKAFF. CDR3 DNA: TGCGCCAGCAGCCAAGTCGTGTCCCAGGCAAAAGCTTTCTTT.

The J gene is TRBJ2-2, the V gene TRBV10-3; 7 bases map to TRBD1. J lost 6 bases, V lost 2 bases, and 21 bases had no gene match. The CDR3 is 20 residues long. The germline V gene encodes CDR1 ENHRY and CDR2 SYGVKD. DNA of the CDR3: TGTGCCATCAGTGAGCCAAAATTGCCCTCCCGCGACAGGGTCGCCGGGGAGCTGTTTTTT. Translation gives CAISEPKLPSRDRVAGELFF.

The rearrangement joins TRBV19 to TRBJ2-2; TRBD1 might be the D (6 bases). Germline values: CDR1 LNHDA, CDR2 SQIVND (reference sequence). This CDR3 comprises 16 residues. V was shortened by 1 base and J by 1 base, with 10 bases between the two germline ends. The CDR3 nucleotides read TGTGCCAGTAGTATAGTCGGACAGCAGAACACCGGGGAGCTGTTTTTT. This encodes CASSIVGQQNTGELFF.

The chain recombines TRBV28 with TRBJ1-2, with 7 bases identical to TRBD1. The V gene end was trimmed by 10 bases and the J gene end by 8 bases; junction bases not matched to a gene: 16. The CDR3 length is 14 residues. The germline V gene encodes CDR1 MDHEN and CDR2 SYDVKM. The CDR3 sequence: CATGRADRDGGYTF. The CDR3, as DNA: TGTGCCACAGGAAGAGCTGACAGGGACGGGGGCTACACCTTC.

The CDR3 loop is CASSLEGPGTEAFF. DNA of the CDR3: TGTGCCAGCAGCTTAGAGGGCCCGGGGACTGAAGCTTTCTTT. The chain uses TRBV7-9 and TRBJ1-1; D is uncertain. V lost 1 base, J lost 5 bases, and 11 bases lay in between. Germline loops: CDR1 SEHNR, CDR2 FQNEAQ (reference sequence). The CDR3 has 14 amino acids.

The genes are TRBV28 and TRBJ1-1; D possibly corresponds to TRBD1 (5 bases). CDR3 length equals 20 residues. Per the germline V gene, CDR1 is MDHEN and CDR2 is SYDVKM. The V and J ends lost 3 bases and 5 bases respectively, with 31 bases between them. The CDR3 DNA sequence: TGTGCCAGCAGTTTTAGCCCCTTTGGGGCCCGATTTAGTGGTAAGACTGAAGCTTTCTTT. Its protein is CASSFSPFGARFSGKTEAFF.

This clone was detected only once. CDR3 in DNA: TGCAGCTTCCTGACTAGCGGGGGGGCAGGCGAGCAGTACTTC. Residues: CSFLTSGGAGEQYF. The chain recombines TRBV29-1 with TRBJ2-7; TRBD2 matches at 14 bases. In germline, CDR1 is SQVTM, CDR2 ANQGSEA. The CDR3 contains 14 residues. V trimming: 8 bases; J trimming: 6 bases; junction bases outside the gene matches: 9.

This chain links TRBV10-3 with TRBJ2-3; TRBD2 is a possible D gene (6 bases). Germline V CDR1 and CDR2: ENHRY, SYGVKD. V gave up 10 bases and J gave up 2 bases, with 13 bases separating them. The CDR3 length is 13 residues. DNA of the CDR3: TGTGCCACCAATAGCGGACCCACAGATACGCAGTATTTT. Translated: CATNSGPTDTQYF.

This chain links TRBV7-2 with TRBJ2-3; 11 bases are shared with TRBD2. Germline values: CDR1 SGHTA, CDR2 FQGNSA. This CDR3 spans 16 amino acids. The V and J ends lost 5 bases and 2 bases, in that order; junction bases with no gene match: 6. The CDR3 DNA is TGTGCCAGCAGCCTCTATAGCGGGAGGGCCACAGATACGCAGTATTTT. It specifies CASSLYSGRATDTQYF.

The gene calls are TRBV6-5 and TRBJ1-2; possibly TRBD1 for D (6 bases). The CDR3 is 13 residues long. Germline V gene sequence: CDR1 MNHEY, CDR2 SVGAGI. Trimming cost V 2 bases and J 8 bases, with 12 bases left between them. CDR3 DNA sequence: TGTGCCAGCAGTTACGCGAGGGGGGGAGGCTACACCTTC. Translation: CASSYARGGGYTF.

In regard to this clone: The sample has other DNA sequences that encode this CDR3 too. The V and J genes are TRBV27 and TRBJ1-2, with 7 bases lining up with TRBD1. Germline V gives CDR1 MNHEY, CDR2 SMNVEV (reference sequence). The V and J ends lost 6 bases and 4 bases, in that order; junction bases with no gene match: 2. This CDR3 has 12 residues. DNA of the CDR3: TGTGCCAGCAGCTCAGGGGGCTATGGCTACACCTTC. As protein: CASSSGGYGYTF.

The chain combines TRBV27 with TRBJ2-7; D remains ambiguous. There are 14 residues in the CDR3. Trimming removed 8 bases from V and 3 bases from J, with 17 bases in between. Germline lookup yields CDR1 MNHEY and CDR2 SMNVEV (reference sequence). Written as DNA, the CDR3 is TGTGCCAGCGGCCGCCCAGGCGTTGGCTACGAGCAGTACTTC. Encoded protein: CASGRPGVGYEQYF.

The gene calls are TRBV10-3 and TRBJ1-1, with 9 positions matching TRBD1. V shed 1 base, J shed 4 bases, and the junction held 7 bases outside the gene matches. CDR3 length equals 16 residues. Germline CDR1 ENHRY, CDR2 SYGVKD. CDR3 sequence reads: CAISEWGQGSSTEAFF. CDR3 DNA sequence: TGTGCCATCAGTGAGTGGGGACAGGGTTCGAGCACTGAAGCTTTCTTT.

This rearrangement joins TRBV18 to TRBJ2-7; possible D gene TRBD2, 7 bases. The germline V gene has CDR1 KGHSH and CDR2 LQKENI. This CDR3 comprises 17 residues. V lost 0 bases and J lost 0, with 15 bases in between. This CDR3 is CASSPPAGALSSYEQYF. Here the CDR3 DNA reads TGTGCCAGCTCACCACCGGCGGGGGCCCTTAGCTCCTACGAGCAGTACTTC. The full variable domain, its missing parts supplied by reference TRBV18 and TRBJ2-7, is NAGVMQNPRHLVRRRGQEARLRCSPMKGHSHVYWYRQLPEEGLKFMVYLQKENIIDESGMPKERFSAEFPKEGPSILRIQQVVRGDSAAYFCASSPPAGALSSYEQYFGPGTRLTVT.

The chain combines TRBV19 with TRBJ2-7, with TRBD1 as a possible D gene (7 bases). The ends were cut back, 5 bases at V and 4 bases at J, with 12 bases in the middle. Germline-derived CDR1 and CDR2 are LNHDA and SQIVND (reference sequence). The CDR3 length is 13 residues. This CDR3 is CASSAGQRYEQYF. DNA of the CDR3: TGTGCCAGTAGTGCGGGACAGCGATACGAGCAGTACTTC.

The chain has TRBV30 and TRBJ2-1; 8 positions match TRBD2. Trimming cost V 4 bases and J 9 bases; bases outside gene matches: 11. Germline V CDR1 and CDR2: GTSNPN, SVGIG (reference sequence). The CDR3 is 14 amino acids. The CDR3 nucleotides are TGTGCCTGGAATCGGGGGGGATGGGCGGGTGAGCAGTTCTTC. Its protein is CAWNRGGWAGEQFF.

The chain recombines TRBV18 with TRBJ2-1; TRBD1 agrees at 12 bases. With V trimmed by 3 bases and J by 10 bases, 7 bases remained unmatched. The CDR3 extends over 15 amino acids. In germline, CDR1 is KGHSH, CDR2 LQKENI. CDR3 protein: CASSPWDRGLEEQFF. The CDR3 DNA follows: TGTGCCAGCTCACCTTGGGACAGGGGGCTGGAAGAGCAGTTCTTC.

V gene TRBV19 combines with J gene TRBJ2-5, with 12 bases identical to TRBD2. The junction had 6 bases not matched to a gene; V was cut back by 5 bases and J by 2 bases. CDR1 is LNHDA, CDR2 SQIVND, per germline (reference sequence). The CDR3 runs 16 residues. CDR3 residues: CASSLILAGGQETQYF. CDR3 DNA: TGTGCCAGTAGTTTGATTCTAGCGGGAGGGCAAGAGACCCAGTACTTC.

This clone was seen a single time. The chain carries TRBV19 and TRBJ2-1; 10 bases are a match to TRBD2. Germline CDR1 and CDR2: LNHDA and SQIVND (reference sequence). The CDR3 contains 11 residues. V was clipped by 4 bases and J by 15 bases; unmatched bases: 3. CDR3 DNA sequence: TGTGCCAGTAGTACAGCGGGAGGGTTGTTCTTC. Residues: CASSTAGGLFF.

This chain uses TRBV11-2 with TRBJ2-4; a possible D gene is TRBD1 (6 bases). Germline V gene sequence: CDR1 SGHAT, CDR2 FQNNGV. The CDR3 is made up of 17 amino acids. Trimming took 3 bases from V and 0 from J, leaving 15 bases between them. CDR3: CASSFRQVPLAKNIQYF. The CDR3, as DNA: TGTGCCAGCAGCTTCCGACAGGTCCCTTTAGCCAAAAACATTCAGTACTTC.

The chain links TRBV5-1 to TRBJ1-2; 9 bases map to TRBD1. This CDR3 has 14 amino acids. Germline CDR1 is SGHRS and CDR2 is YFSETQ. The V gene end was trimmed by 4 bases and the J gene end by 7 bases; junction bases not matched to a gene: 8. The CDR3 is CASSLPDRGFGYTF. CDR3 bases: TGCGCCAGCAGCCTTCCGGACAGGGGATTTGGCTACACCTTC.

The gene calls are TRBV7-3 and TRBJ1-2; D unresolved. The germline V and J ends were trimmed by 6 bases and 5 bases, with 19 bases remaining between them. CDR1 is SGHTA, CDR2 FQGTGA, per germline. The CDR3 has 15 residues. The DNA for the CDR3 is TGTGCCAGCAGTCCCGGGTACCCCTTATTATATGGCTACACCTTC. Its translation is CASSPGYPLLYGYTF.

The V and J genes are TRBV27 and TRBJ1-1; tentative D call: TRBD1 (6 bases). Germline V gives CDR1 MNHEY, CDR2 SMNVEV (reference sequence). V gave up 8 bases and J gave up 1 base, with 14 bases separating them. The CDR3 spans 14 residues. The chain's CDR3 is CASLPGEGNTEAFF. The CDR3 DNA sequence: TGTGCCAGCCTGCCAGGGGAGGGGAACACTGAAGCTTTCTTT.

This chain connects TRBV29-1 to TRBJ2-7; D not certain. CDR1 and CDR2 (germline): SQVTM, ANQGSEA. This CDR3 comprises 13 residues. The V end lost 0 bases, the J end lost 1 base, and 7 bases lay between the germline ends. This chain's CDR3 is CSVEDWQSYEQYF. CDR3 in DNA: TGCAGCGTTGAAGACTGGCAGTCCTACGAGCAGTACTTC.